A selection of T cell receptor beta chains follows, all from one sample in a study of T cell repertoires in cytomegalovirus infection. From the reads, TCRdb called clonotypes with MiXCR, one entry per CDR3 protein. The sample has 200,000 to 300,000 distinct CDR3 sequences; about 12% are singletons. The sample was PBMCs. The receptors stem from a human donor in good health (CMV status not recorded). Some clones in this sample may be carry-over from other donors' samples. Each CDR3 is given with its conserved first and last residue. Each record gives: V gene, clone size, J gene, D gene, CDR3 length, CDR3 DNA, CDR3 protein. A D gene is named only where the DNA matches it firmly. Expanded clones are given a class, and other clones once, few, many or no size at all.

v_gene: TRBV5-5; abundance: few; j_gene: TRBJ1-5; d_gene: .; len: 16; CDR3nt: TGTGCCAGCAGCTTGGACGGGGGGCCCGGCAATCAGCCCCAGCATTTT; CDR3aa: CASSLDGGPGNQPQHF
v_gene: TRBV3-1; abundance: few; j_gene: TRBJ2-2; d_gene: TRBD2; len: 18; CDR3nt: TGTGCCAGCAGCCAAGGCGGCGGGGGGGTCTCGAGGACCGGGGAGCTGTTTTTT; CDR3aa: CASSQGGGGVSRTGELFF
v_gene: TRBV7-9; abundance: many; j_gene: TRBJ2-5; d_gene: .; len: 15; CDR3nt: TGTGCCAGCAGCCCCCGGACCGGGTTACTAGAGACCCAGTACTTC; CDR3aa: CASSPRTGLLETQYF
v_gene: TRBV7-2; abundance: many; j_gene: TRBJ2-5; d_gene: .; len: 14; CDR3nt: TGTGCCAGCAGCTTAGCGGGGGGGCTGGAGACCCAGTACTTC; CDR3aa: CASSLAGGLETQYF
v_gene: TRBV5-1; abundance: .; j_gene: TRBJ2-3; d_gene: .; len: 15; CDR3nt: TGCGCCAGCAGCTTGAGCCAGCCTCGAGGGGATACGCAGTATTTT; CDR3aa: CASSLSQPRGDTQYF
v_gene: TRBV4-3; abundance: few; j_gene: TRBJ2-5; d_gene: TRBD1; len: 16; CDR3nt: TGCGCCAGCAGCCAAGATTATCCAGGGGGCTGGGAGACCCAGTACTTC; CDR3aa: CASSQDYPGGWETQYF
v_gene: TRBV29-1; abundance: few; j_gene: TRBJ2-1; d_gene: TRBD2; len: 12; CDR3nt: TGCAGCGCTAAGACTAGCGCCGATGAGCAGTTCTTC; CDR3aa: CSAKTSADEQFF
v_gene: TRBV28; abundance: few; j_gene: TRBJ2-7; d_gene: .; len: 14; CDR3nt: TGTGCCAGCACCCTCCCGGCTAGCTCCTACGAGCAGTACTTC; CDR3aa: CASTLPASSYEQYF
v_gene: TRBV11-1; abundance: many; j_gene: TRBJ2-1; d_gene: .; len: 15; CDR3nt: TGTGCCAGCAGCTTTTCGTCGGACAGTTACAATGAGCAGTTCTTC; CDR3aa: CASSFSSDSYNEQFF
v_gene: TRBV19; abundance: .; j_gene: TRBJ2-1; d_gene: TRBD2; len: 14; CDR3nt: TGTGCCAGTAGCCAACTAGCGGAGACGGGGGAGCAGTTCTTC; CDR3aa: CASSQLAETGEQFF
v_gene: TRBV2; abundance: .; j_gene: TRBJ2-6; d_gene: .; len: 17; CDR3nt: TGTGCCAGCAGCACCTTCGCGGGCGGCTCTGGGGCCAACGTCCTGACTTTC; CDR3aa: CASSTFAGGSGANVLTF
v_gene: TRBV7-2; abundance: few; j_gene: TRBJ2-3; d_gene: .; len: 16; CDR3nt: TGTGCCAGCAGCCAGTCCGCCACAGGGCGGGCAGATACGCAGTATTTT; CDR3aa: CASSQSATGRADTQYF
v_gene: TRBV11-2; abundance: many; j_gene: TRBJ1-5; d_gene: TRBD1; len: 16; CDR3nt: TGTGCCAGCAGCCCTACAGGGGGGCGGCGCAATCAGCCCCAGCATTTT; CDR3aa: CASSPTGGRRNQPQHF
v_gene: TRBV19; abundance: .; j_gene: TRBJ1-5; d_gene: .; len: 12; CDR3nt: TGTGCCAGTACCCCGGGGGGAGCGGCCCAGCATTTT; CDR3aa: CASTPGGAAQHF
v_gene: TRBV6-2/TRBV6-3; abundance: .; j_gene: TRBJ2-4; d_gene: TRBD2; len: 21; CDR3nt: TGTGCCAGCAGTTACGGGACTAGCGGGAGATGGAGCCTCCTAGCCAAAAACATTCAGTACTTC; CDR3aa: CASSYGTSGRWSLLAKNIQYF
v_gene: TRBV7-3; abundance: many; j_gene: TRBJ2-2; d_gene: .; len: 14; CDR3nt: TGTGCCAGCAGCTTACAACCAAGTTCCGGGGAGCTGTTTTTT; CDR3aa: CASSLQPSSGELFF
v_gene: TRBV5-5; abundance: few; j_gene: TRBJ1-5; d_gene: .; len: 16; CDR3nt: TGTGCCAGCAGCTTGAGAGGGGATTATAGCAATCAGCCCCAGCATTTT; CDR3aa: CASSLRGDYSNQPQHF
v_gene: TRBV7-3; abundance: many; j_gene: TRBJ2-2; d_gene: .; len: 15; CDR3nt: TGTGCCAGCAGCCCCGCGCCGCTGAACACCGGGGAGCTGTTTTTT; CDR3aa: CASSPAPLNTGELFF
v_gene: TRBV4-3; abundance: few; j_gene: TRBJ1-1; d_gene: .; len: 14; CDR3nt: TGCGCCAGCAGCCAGTCAGGGAGGGGCACTGAAGCTTTCTTT; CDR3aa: CASSQSGRGTEAFF
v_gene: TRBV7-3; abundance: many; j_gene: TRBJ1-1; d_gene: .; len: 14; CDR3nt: TGTGCCAGCAGCTCCTCCGGATTGAACACTGAAGCTTTCTTT; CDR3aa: CASSSSGLNTEAFF
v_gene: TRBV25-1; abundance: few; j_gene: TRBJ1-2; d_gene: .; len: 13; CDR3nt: TGTGCCAGCAGTGACGCCCTGGACTATGGCTACACCTTC; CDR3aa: CASSDALDYGYTF
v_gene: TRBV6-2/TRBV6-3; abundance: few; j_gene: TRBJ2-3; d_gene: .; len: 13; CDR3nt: TGTGCCAGCAGTGAACATCCGGAGACTACGCAGTATTTT; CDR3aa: CASSEHPETTQYF
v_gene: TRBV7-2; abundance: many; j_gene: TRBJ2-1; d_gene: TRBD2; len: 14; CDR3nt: TGTGCCAGCAGCCTGTGGACTAGCGGAAATGAGCAGTTCTTC; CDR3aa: CASSLWTSGNEQFF
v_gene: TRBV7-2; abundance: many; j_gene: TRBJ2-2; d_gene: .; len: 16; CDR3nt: TGTGCCAGCAGCTTAGAAAGGGGAACAGGCACCGGGGAGCTGTTTTTT; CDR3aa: CASSLERGTGTGELFF
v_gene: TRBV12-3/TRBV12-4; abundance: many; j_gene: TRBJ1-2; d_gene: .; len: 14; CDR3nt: TGTGCCAGCAGCGACCCCCGGGGGGGCCAAGGCTACACCTTC; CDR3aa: CASSDPRGGQGYTF
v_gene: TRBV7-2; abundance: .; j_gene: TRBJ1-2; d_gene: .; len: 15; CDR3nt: TGTGCCAGCAGCTACAATGAGGACGGGTGGTATGGCTACACCTTC; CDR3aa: CASSYNEDGWYGYTF
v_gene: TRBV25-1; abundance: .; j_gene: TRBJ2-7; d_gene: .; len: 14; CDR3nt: TGTGCCAGCAGTGCGGGGACTGCTTCCTACGAGCAGTACTTC; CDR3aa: CASSAGTASYEQYF
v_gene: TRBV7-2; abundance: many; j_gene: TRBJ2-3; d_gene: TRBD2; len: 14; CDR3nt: TGTGCCAGCAGCTCTATTAGCGGGGGTGATACGCAGTATTTT; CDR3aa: CASSSISGGDTQYF
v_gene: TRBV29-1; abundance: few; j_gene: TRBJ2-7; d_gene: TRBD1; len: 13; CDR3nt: TGCAGCGTAACCGGGACAGGCTCCTACGAGCAGTACTTC; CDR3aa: CSVTGTGSYEQYF